This TCR beta chain was documented in a study of T cell changes during pregnancy in multiple sclerosis. Clones were sequenced by immunoSEQ multiplex PCR, and TCRdb holds only the in-frame ones, with some missing. The sample has some 21,000 clones; around 90% are singletons. Looked up from germline, CDR1 is WSHSY and CDR2 is SAAADI. The CDR3 has 16 residues. J lost 5 bases, V lost 6 bases, and 11 bases had no gene match. Source: CD4+ T cells from peripheral blood mononuclear cells, taken in the third trimester of pregnancy. This sequence originates from a female donor with multiple sclerosis, enrolled in a pregnancy study. This sequence joins TRBV10-2 and TRBJ2-1, with 9 bases lining up with TRBD1. The CDR3 DNA is TGCGCCAGCAGGGGCCCCGGGACAGGGTGGAACAATGAGCAGTTCTTC. Amino acid sequence: CASRGPGTGWNNEQFF.